This TCR beta chain came from a study of OX40 agonist ivuxolimab in advanced cancers. Study at large: Hepatocellular carcinoma, melanoma, renal cell or head and neck cancer occurred in dose-escalation patients.

Note on this clone: Antigen specificity is unknown.

Some clones are missing from TCRdb's copy, which holds only in-frame ones; the method was immunoSEQ multiplex PCR. Here the sample spans about 72,000 clones, 80% to 90% being singletons. Study observations and caveats: CD8+ T cells were the subset that, on average, had more expanded clones than CD4+.

This clonotype was obtained from an adult with an advanced solid tumor such as melanoma, head and neck, liver or kidney cancer. Sequenced material: CD4+ or CD8+ T cells sorted from blood, taken in a trial of the OX40 agonist ivuxolimab.

The CDR3 nucleotides are TGTGCCAGCAGCTTAGGCGCCTACCCATATACGCAGTATTTT. It is translated as CASSLGAYPYTQYF. V and J are TRBV11-3 and TRBJ2-3; D not resolved. V gave up 1 base and J gave up 7 bases, with 12 bases separating them. This CDR3 region has 14 residues. Germline V gene data show CDR1 as SGHNT and CDR2 as YENEEA.